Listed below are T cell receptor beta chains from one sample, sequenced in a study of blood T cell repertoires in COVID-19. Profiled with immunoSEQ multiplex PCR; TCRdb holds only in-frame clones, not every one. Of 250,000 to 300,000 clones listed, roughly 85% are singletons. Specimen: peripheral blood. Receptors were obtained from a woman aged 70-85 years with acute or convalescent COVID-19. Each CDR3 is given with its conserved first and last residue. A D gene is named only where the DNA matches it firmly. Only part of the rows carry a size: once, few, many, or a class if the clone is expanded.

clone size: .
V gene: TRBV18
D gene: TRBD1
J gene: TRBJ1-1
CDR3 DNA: TGTGCCAGCTCAGGGGGGACAGCCGCCATGAACACTGAAGCTTTCTTT
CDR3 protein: CASSGGTAAMNTEAFF

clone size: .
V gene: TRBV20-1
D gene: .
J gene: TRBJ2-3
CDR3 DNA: TGCAGTGCTAGTAGCCTTTACTTGGTAGATACGCAGTATTTT
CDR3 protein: CSASSLYLVDTQYF

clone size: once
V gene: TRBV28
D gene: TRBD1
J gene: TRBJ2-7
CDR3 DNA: TGTGCCAGCGCTTTGTCCCCGATCAGACAGGGGAACTACGAGCAGTACTTC
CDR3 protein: CASALSPIRQGNYEQYF

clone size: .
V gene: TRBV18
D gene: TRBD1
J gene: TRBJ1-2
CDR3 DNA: TGTGCCAGCTCACCTGGACAGGACTCTAACTATGGCTACACCTTC
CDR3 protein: CASSPGQDSNYGYTF

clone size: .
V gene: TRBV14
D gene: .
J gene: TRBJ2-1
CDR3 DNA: TGTGCCAGCAGCCAAGGTTGGGGCAGCAAGCAGTTCTTC
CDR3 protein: CASSQGWGSKQFF

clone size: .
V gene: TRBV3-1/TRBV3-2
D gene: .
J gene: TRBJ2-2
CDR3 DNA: TGTGCCAGCAGCCAAGTCGGAGGAAGGGAGCTGTTTTTT
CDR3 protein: CASSQVGGRELFF

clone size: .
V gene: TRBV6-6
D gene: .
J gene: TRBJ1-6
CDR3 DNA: TGTGCCAGCGGTCGTACAGGGCAGGACTCACCCCTCCACTTT
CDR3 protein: CASGRTGQDSPLHF

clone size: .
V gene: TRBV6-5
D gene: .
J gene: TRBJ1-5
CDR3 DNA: TGTGCCAGCAGGGCGAGGCAGATAGCCGATCAGCCCCAGCATTTT
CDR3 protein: CASRARQIADQPQHF

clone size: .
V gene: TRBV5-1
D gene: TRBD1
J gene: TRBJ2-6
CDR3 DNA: TGCGCCAGCAGCGACGACAGGGGGGTATCCGGGGCCAACGTCCTGACTTTC
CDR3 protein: CASSDDRGVSGANVLTF

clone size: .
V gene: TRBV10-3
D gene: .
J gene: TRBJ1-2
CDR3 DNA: TGTGCCATCAGTGAGTCACGGGGAGTGGAATATGGCTACACCTTC
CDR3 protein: CAISESRGVEYGYTF

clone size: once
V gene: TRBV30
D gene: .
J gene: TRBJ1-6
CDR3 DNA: TGTGCCTGGAGTCCCCTGGCCCGTTCACCCCTCCACTTT
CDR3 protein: CAWSPLARSPLHF

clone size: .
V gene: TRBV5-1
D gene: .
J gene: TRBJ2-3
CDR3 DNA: TGCGCCAGCAGCCAGCAGGGACTCACAGATACGCAGTATTTT
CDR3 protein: CASSQQGLTDTQYF

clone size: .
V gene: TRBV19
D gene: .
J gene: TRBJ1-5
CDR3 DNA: TGTGCCAGTATTGGGGCTTGGAATCAGCCCCAGCATTTT
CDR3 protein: CASIGAWNQPQHF

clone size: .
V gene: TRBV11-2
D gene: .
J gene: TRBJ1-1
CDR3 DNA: TGTGCCAGCAGCCGAGGGACACCTAATCATTACACTGAAGCTTTCTTT
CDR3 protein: CASSRGTPNHYTEAFF

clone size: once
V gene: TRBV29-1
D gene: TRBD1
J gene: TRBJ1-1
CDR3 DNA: TGCAGCGTTCGCAGGGACAGGCAGAACACTGAAGCTTTCTTT
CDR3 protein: CSVRRDRQNTEAFF

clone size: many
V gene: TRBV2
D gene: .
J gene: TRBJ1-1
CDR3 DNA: TGTGCCAGCAGAGAAAGGGCCCACAGGGATGAGAACACTGAAGCTTTCTTT
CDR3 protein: CASRERAHRDENTEAFF

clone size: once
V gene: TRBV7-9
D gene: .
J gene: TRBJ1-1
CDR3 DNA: TGTGCCAGCAGCTTAGTCGGGGGGGCCCTTCAAGATGAAGCTTTCTTT
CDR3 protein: CASSLVGGALQDEAFF

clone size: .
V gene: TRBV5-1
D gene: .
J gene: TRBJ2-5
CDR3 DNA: TGCGCCAGCAGCTTAACGACTAGCCAAGAGACCCAGTACTTC
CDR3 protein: CASSLTTSQETQYF

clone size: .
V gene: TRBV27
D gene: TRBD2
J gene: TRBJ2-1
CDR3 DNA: TGTGCCAGCAGTACGCGGGGGGACGACAATGAGCAGTTCTTC
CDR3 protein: CASSTRGDDNEQFF

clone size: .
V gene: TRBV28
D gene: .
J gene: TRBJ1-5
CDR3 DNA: TGTGCCAGCAGTTTAGGGGGCCTTGAGCCCCAGCATTTT
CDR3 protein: CASSLGGLEPQHF